These T cell receptor beta chains were read from a single sample in a study of immune evolution from preneoplasia to lung adenocarcinoma. Profiled with immunoSEQ multiplex PCR; TCRdb holds only in-frame clones, not every one. The data contain 6,500 to 7,500 clones, approximately 80% of them singletons. Sequencing was carried out using FFPE invasive lung adenocarcinoma tissue. The receptor set was obtained from a person aged 35 to 50 with lung adenocarcinoma. Each CDR3 is given with its conserved first and last residue. D genes are given only for firm matches. Expanded clones get a size class; other rows say once, few or many, or leave the size out.

clone_size,d_call,v_call,j_call,cdr3_aa,cdr3_nt
once,NA,TRBV6-5,TRBJ2-2,CASSRTPPNTGELFF,TGTGCCAGCAGCCGGACACCTCCGAACACCGGGGAGCTGTTTTTT
NA,NA,TRBV15,TRBJ2-5,CATSRDMRAYQETQYF,TGTGCCACCAGCAGAGACATGCGCGCCTACCAAGAGACCCAGTACTTC
NA,TRBD2,TRBV19,TRBJ2-7,CASSMTSGLADEQYF,TGTGCCAGTAGTATGACTAGCGGATTAGCTGACGAGCAGTACTTC
once,NA,TRBV4-2,TRBJ2-7,CASSQDRSGGLRGEQYF,TGTGCCAGCAGCCAAGATAGGTCCGGGGGCCTCCGCGGCGAGCAGTACTTC
NA,TRBD1,TRBV30,TRBJ2-2,CAWSVWAGGHGELFF,TGTGCCTGGAGTGTTTGGGCAGGGGGTCACGGGGAGCTGTTTTTT
NA,TRBD2,TRBV5-1,TRBJ2-2,CASSLTILAGGSGELFF,TGCGCCAGCAGCCTGACTATACTAGCGGGAGGATCCGGGGAGCTGTTTTTT
NA,NA,TRBV10-3,TRBJ1-4,CAISDSFSTNEKLFF,TGTGCCATCAGTGACAGCTTTTCAACTAATGAAAAACTGTTTTTT
NA,TRBD1,TRBV2,TRBJ1-2,CASSARGLGYGYTF,TGTGCCAGCAGTGCCAGGGGGCTGGGCTATGGCTACACCTTC
NA,TRBD2,TRBV28,TRBJ2-7,CAVTSGLYEQYF,TGTGCCGTAACTAGCGGGCTTTACGAGCAGTACTTC
NA,NA,TRBV30,TRBJ2-7,CAWSSSSYEQYF,TGTGCCTGGAGTAGTAGTTCCTACGAGCAGTACTTC
NA,TRBD1,TRBV14,TRBJ2-2,CASSPTPGQGAGTGELFF,TGTGCCAGCAGTCCGACACCGGGACAGGGGGCAGGTACCGGGGAGCTGTTTTTT
NA,NA,TRBV14,TRBJ2-7,CASSQAGFSSYEQYF,TGTGCCAGCAGTCAGGCAGGGTTTTCTTCCTACGAGCAGTACTTC
NA,NA,TRBV28,TRBJ1-4,CASRLNEKLFF,TGTGCCAGCAGGCTAAATGAAAAACTGTTTTTT
NA,NA,TRBV7-2,TRBJ2-3,CASSFDWADTQYF,TGTGCCAGCAGCTTCGACTGGGCAGATACGCAGTATTTT
NA,TRBD1,TRBV11-2,TRBJ1-2,CASSQGQGVYNGYTF,TGTGCCAGCAGCCAAGGACAGGGGGTTTACAATGGCTACACCTTC
NA,TRBD2,TRBV7-2,TRBJ2-1,CASSPGLAGGFDEQFF,TGTGCCAGCAGCCCTGGACTAGCGGGAGGATTCGATGAGCAGTTCTTC
NA,NA,TRBV5-5,TRBJ2-1,CASSDRQSLYNEQFF,TGTGCCAGCAGCGACCGACAATCCCTCTACAATGAGCAGTTCTTC
NA,NA,TRBV7-3,TRBJ1-1,CASSPQYGGEAFF,TGTGCCAGCAGCCCCCAATACGGGGGTGAAGCTTTCTTT
NA,TRBD1,TRBV7-2,TRBJ1-2,CASSLAATGAYGYTF,TGTGCCAGCAGCTTAGCCGCGACAGGGGCCTATGGGTACACCTTC
once,TRBD2,TRBV19,TRBJ2-7,CASSHPGLAAEQYF,TGTGCCAGTAGTCACCCGGGACTAGCAGCCGAGCAGTACTTC